A single T cell receptor (beta chain) is shown here with its context. Its antigen is unknown. No quality values exist for individual bases; no much larger clone is one base distant. A MiSeq instrument was used for deep resolution sequencing, which targeted depths ranging from 1 in 1 million up to 1 in 200,000 T cells, with coverage averaging 10x for each clonotype. The immunoSEQ hsTCRB Kit was used to generate TCR beta libraries. The authors' pipeline ran thus. Data were analyzed with ImmunoSEQ Data Assistant and ImmunoSEQ Analyzer, with V, D and J genes assigned per IMGT definitions. Clonality was computed as one minus normalized Shannon entropy of productive rearrangement frequencies, ranging from 0 to 1. Only overrepresented clonotypes making up at least 0.05% of the repertoire of each patient were included in the public clonotype analysis. Repertoires from roughly 13 age-matched healthy donors in immuneACCESS were used as clonality controls. TCRdb stores this immuneACCESS table with in-frame sequences only. Part of the clones is absent; in the studies checked, under half of the shortfall reflects unresolved V genes, and no reason is known for the rest. V, J and clone size were drawn from that table, and D and trimming were deduced from the DNA. Present in this sample are some 300,000 clones, almost 80% of which were seen just once. Over 5.5% of the sample goes to the ten largest clones.

This sample was taken from a study of cytotoxic CD8 clonotypes in ibrutinib-treated CLL (dated by TCRdb to the early 2020s). In terms of the full investigation: The cohort included roughly 15 treatment-naive and 11 relapsed/refractory patients; around 17 were IGHV unmutated. Responses were partial in 24 patients and complete in 2; after median approximately 66 months follow-up, about 14 stayed in remission and some twelve progressed. The response samples were drawn at a median of roughly eleven months into treatment, with a range of roughly 6 to 36 months. Samples averaged around 280,000 productive templates and more than 85,000 productive rearrangements. Of the 86 people in the trial, roughly 27 had longitudinal samples available. Cryopreserved peripheral blood mononuclear cells were collected at three points: before therapy, at response, and at either sustained remission or disease progression.

The investigation overall reported the following: Clonality increased at ibrutinib response, stayed stable in sustained remission, and fell back toward baseline at progression. At baseline, clonality was higher than in age-matched healthy donors and showed a strong correlation with circulating CD8+ T-cell counts. Sampling times were not matched between sustained-remission and progressing patients, and lymph node repertoires were not studied. Public clonotypes were rare and either shrank or stayed stable during treatment, and the rise in clonality at ibrutinib response reflected expansion of private clonotypes.

Around 1.8 micrograms of genomic DNA were extracted from cryopreserved PBMCs for TCR beta library preparation. Longitudinal blood samples from CLL patients receiving ibrutinib monotherapy were subjected to high-throughput TCR beta sequencing. The patients took part in an open-label, single-center phase 2 trial of ibrutinib monotherapy. The clonotype comes from a human donor with chronic lymphocytic leukemia. The material sequenced was PBMCs, taken before ibrutinib treatment.

The CDR3 amino acid sequence is: CASSPLAGAALEQYF. The nucleotide sequence reads as follows: TGCGCCAGCAGCCCCTTAGCGGGAGCAGCCCTCGAGCAGTACTTC. The chain employs TRBV5-1 and TRBJ2-7, and TRBD2 matches 9 of the central bases. The CDR3 sequence holds 15 residues, the cysteine and phenylalanine included. Left in the record is the CDR3 DNA by itself, 45 bases read in frame from the first base. Germline trimming: 4 bases from V, 6 bases from J; junction bases outside gene matches: 11. From a lookup of the germline V gene, CDR1 and CDR2 are SGHRS and YFSETQ.